The clone carrying this TCR beta chain was picked up many times. The antigen is not known. The data were obtained in a study of neurological immune-mediated disorders. Study information: The disease course was relapsing-remitting in around 31 and secondary progressive in about 8.5% of the 34 multiple sclerosis patients. Findings of the study overall: The multiple sclerosis repertoire cluster had no clinical or MRI correlate. Phylogenetic grouping assigned the repertoires of 18 of 34 multiple sclerosis patients to a single related-CDR3 cluster, which may represent a signature.

5'RACE with 10-nucleotide random UMIs produced the cDNA. TCRdb itself ran the 5' RACE reads through MiXCR, one entry per CDR3 protein. The sample consists of 70,000 or so distinct CDR3 sequences, approximately 3.4% of them appearing once. Sequencing used PBMCs. This receptor was taken from a woman aged 45-65 years with multiple sclerosis.

CDR3 coding DNA: TGCAGTGCTAGTTCGGAGAGGGCAGATACGCAGTATTTT. Protein: CSASSERADTQYF. This chain links TRBV20-1 with TRBJ2-3; possible D gene TRBD2, 5 bases. The CDR3 extends over 13 amino acids. Germline V lookup: CDR1 DFQATT, CDR2 SNEGSKA (reference sequence). V was pared by 3 bases and J by 4 bases, with 11 bases between.